The rows below give T cell receptor beta chains drawn from one sample of a study of shared clonotypes between healthy human individuals. Some clones are missing from TCRdb's copy, which holds only in-frame ones; the method was immunoSEQ multiplex PCR. This sample has some 2,500,000 clones, with about 90% found just once. Specimen: naive CD4+ T cells from PBMCs. Source of these receptors: a man between 18 and 29 years old in good health. Some clones in this sample may be carry-over from other donors' samples. CDR3s include the opening cysteine and the closing phenylalanine or tryptophan. D genes are given only for firm matches. Clone size is not always given. Where it is, it says once, few, many or a class for expanded clones.

abundance	d_gene	v_gene	j_gene	CDR3nt	CDR3aa
.	.	TRBV28	TRBJ2-3	TGTGCCAGCAACATTCTCGGAGGTACGCAGTATTTT	CASNILGGTQYF
.	.	TRBV10-3	TRBJ2-3	TGTGCCATCAGCGCAGGGAGACCTAGCACAGATACGCAGTATTTT	CAISAGRPSTDTQYF
.	.	TRBV6-1	TRBJ1-4	TGTGCCAGCAGTGTCGTGCCCGGGGACGATGAAAAACTGTTTTTT	CASSVVPGDDEKLFF
.	.	TRBV5-6	TRBJ2-2	TGTGCCAGCAGCTTGTTGGGTAGCAGATCCACCGGGGAGCTGTTTTTT	CASSLLGSRSTGELFF
.	TRBD1	TRBV5-4	TRBJ2-7	TGTGCCAGCAGCCTCACCCGGGACAGGGGGAATGAGCAGTACTTC	CASSLTRDRGNEQYF
.	.	TRBV28	TRBJ1-4	TGTGCCAGCGAGGGACTGGATGAAAAACTGTTTTTT	CASEGLDEKLFF
.	TRBD2	TRBV4-1	TRBJ2-3	TGCGCCAGCAGCCCTAGGGGGTCCTCTAGCGGCGGGAGGGCTGGAGTCACAGATACGCAGTATTTT	CASSPRGSSSGGRAGVTDTQYF
.	TRBD2	TRBV10-3	TRBJ2-7	TGTGCCATCAATGTAGCGGGAGGGCCCTACGAGCAGTACTTC	CAINVAGGPYEQYF
.	.	TRBV7-9	TRBJ1-3	TGTGCCAGCAGCTTAGAGGGGGTCACGGGAAACACCATATATTTT	CASSLEGVTGNTIYF
.	TRBD2	TRBV5-5	TRBJ2-3	TGTGCCAGCAGCTTCTCGGGTTCTAGCGGGACTGGAGATACGCAGTATTTT	CASSFSGSSGTGDTQYF
.	.	TRBV5-1	TRBJ1-5	TGCGCCAGCAGCTTATCCAGTCTTAAGATCAAGGGGGGGACCCGACTCAATTTTAATCAGCCCCAGCATTTT	CASSLSSLKIKGGTRLNFNQPQHF
.	TRBD1	TRBV18	TRBJ2-7	TGTGCCAGCTCACAGGGACAGGGTTACGAGCAGTACTTC	CASSQGQGYEQYF
.	.	TRBV28	TRBJ2-5	TGTGCCAGCATTCAAAGGCCCCGCGGGACCCAGTACTTC	CASIQRPRGTQYF
.	.	TRBV9	TRBJ2-1	TGTGCCAGCAGCGTAGACCCGAGTGGTGAGCAGTTCTTC	CASSVDPSGEQFF
.	TRBD2	TRBV7-3	TRBJ2-5	TGTGCCAGCAGCCTCGGACTAGCCCGAGGGTGGGAGACCCAGTACTTC	CASSLGLARGWETQYF
once	TRBD1	TRBV19	TRBJ1-5	TGTGCCAGTAGCCACGACAGGGAGTATCAGCCCCAGCATTTT	CASSHDREYQPQHF
.	.	TRBV30	TRBJ2-2	TGTGCCCAAAGAAGGGGACTGAACACCGGGGAGCTGTTTTTT	CAQRRGLNTGELFF